These 27 T cell receptor beta chains came from one sample sequenced in a study of cytomegalovirus exposure and HLA in healthy donors. Primers included in the PCR were 60 Vbeta and 13 Jbeta primers. Some clones are missing from TCRdb's copy, which holds only in-frame ones; the method was immunoSEQ multiplex PCR. This table holds 25,000 to 40,000 clones. The sequencing input was PBMCs. These receptors originate from a female donor in good health and CMV-seronegative.

This sequence joins TRBV4-1 and TRBJ2-2; weak D call: TRBD1 (6 bases). The germline V and J ends were trimmed by 0 bases and 7 bases, with 15 bases remaining between them. The CDR3 spans 16 residues. Germline CDR1 and CDR2: MGHRA and YSYEKL. CDR3 amino acids: CASSQEFQGRSGELFF. The CDR3 region has the DNA TGCGCCAGCAGCCAAGAATTCCAGGGGAGAAGCGGGGAGCTGTTTTTT.

V gene TRBV6-6 combines with J gene TRBJ2-7, with 7 bases that match TRBD2. This CDR3 spans 15 amino acids. The germline gives CDR1 MNHNY, CDR2 SVGAGI (reference sequence). V trimming: 6 bases; J trimming: 0 bases; junction bases outside the gene matches: 8. Written as DNA, the CDR3 is TGTGCCAGCAGAGGGACTACCCAGAGCTCCTACGAGCAGTACTTC. It specifies CASRGTTQSSYEQYF.

The chain recombines TRBV9 with TRBJ2-1; tentative D call: TRBD1 (5 bases). The ends were cut back, 0 bases at V and 7 bases at J, with 14 bases in the middle. This CDR3 spans 15 amino acids. CDR1 SGDLS and CDR2 YYNGEE come from the germline V gene. The CDR3 here is CASSVGSGLRNEQFF. Here the CDR3 DNA reads TGTGCCAGCAGCGTAGGGTCAGGGCTGCGGAATGAGCAGTTCTTC.

V usage is TRBV7-7 and J usage is TRBJ2-5; 7 bases line up with TRBD1. This CDR3 contains 14 residues. Germline V lookup: CDR1 SSHAT, CDR2 FNYEAQ (reference sequence). Losses at the gene ends were 1 base for V and 5 bases for J; bases not matched to a gene: 4. In DNA, the CDR3 is TGTGCCAGCAGCTTAGGAACAGGGGAGGAGACCCAGTACTTC. This encodes CASSLGTGEETQYF.

Remarks on this clone: A junction end diverges from the germline sequence, so it may reflect a read error. Other DNA sequences in the same sample also yield this CDR3. The J gene is TRBJ1-2, the V gene TRBV5-1, with 7 bases identical to TRBD1. The germline gives CDR1 SGHRS, CDR2 YFSETQ. The CDR3 totals 15 residues. The CDR3 reads CASSPQGSTNYGYTF. The CDR3 DNA is TGCGCCAGCAGCCCACAGGGGTCCACTAACTATGGTTACACCTTC.

The chain couples TRBV18 to TRBJ2-1, with 11 nucleotides matching TRBD2. Germline V CDR1 and CDR2: KGHSH, LQKENI. The CDR3 is made up of 15 amino acids. The trim removed 6 bases at V and 9 bases at J, leaving 10 bases unmatched. The CDR3 protein is CASSPLAGGQGEQFF. For the CDR3, the DNA is TGTGCCAGCTCCCCTTTAGCGGGGGGGCAGGGTGAGCAGTTCTTC. The full variable domain, rest sourced from reference TRBV18 and TRBJ2-1, is NAGVMQNPRHLVRRRGQEARLRCSPMKGHSHVYWYRQLPEEGLKFMVYLQKENIIDESGMPKERFSAEFPKEGPSILRIQQVVRGDSAAYFCASSPLAGGQGEQFFGPGTRLTVL.

The V call is TRBV7-9, the J call TRBJ2-2; 10 bases fit TRBD2. Germline trimming cut 5 bases from V and 3 bases from J; bases unmatched to any gene: 6. This CDR3 contains 16 residues. Germline V lookup: CDR1 SEHNR, CDR2 FQNEAQ (reference sequence). CDR3 in amino acids: CASSLVAGGHTGELFF. The CDR3 bases are TGTGCCAGCAGCCTCGTAGCGGGGGGACACACCGGGGAGCTGTTTTTT. Drawing the rest from reference TRBV7-9 and TRBJ2-2, the complete variable domain is DTGVSQNPRHKITKRGQNVTFRCDPISEHNRLYWYRQTLGQGPEFLTYFQNEAQLEKSRLLSDRFSAERPKGSFSTLEIQRTEQGDSAMYLCASSLVAGGHTGELFFGEGSRLTVL.

The V call is TRBV9, the J call TRBJ2-3, with D possibly matching TRBD1 (6 bases). From germline, CDR1 is SGDLS and CDR2 YYNGEE. The CDR3 has 16 amino acids. Between the trimmed V and J ends, which lost 3 bases and 1 base, there was a span of 15 bases. CDR3 amino acids: CASSAEFAGGTDTQYF. The CDR3 DNA reads TGTGCCAGCAGCGCGGAATTCGCAGGGGGCACAGATACGCAGTATTTT.

The V and J genes are TRBV28 and TRBJ2-5; the D gene is possibly TRBD1 (5 bases). The CDR3 totals 14 residues. CDR1 is MDHEN and CDR2 is SYDVKM in the germline V gene. V lost 4 bases and J lost 4, with 13 bases in between. The CDR3 loop is CASSWGTLRETQYF. CDR3 nucleotides: TGTGCCAGCAGTTGGGGCACCCTCCGAGAGACCCAGTACTTC. Full variable domain (remainder filled in from reference TRBV28 and TRBJ2-5): DVKVTQSSRYLVKRTGEKVFLECVQDMDHENMFWYRQDPGLGLRLIYFSYDVKMKEKGDIPEGYSVSREKKERFSLILESASTNQTSMYLCASSWGTLRETQYFGPGTRLLVL.

This rearrangement joins TRBV7-2 to TRBJ1-3; the match to TRBD1 covers 9 bases. V was clipped by 5 bases and J by 0 bases; unmatched bases: 5. Germline CDR1 reads SGHTA; CDR2 reads FQGNSA. The CDR3 is 16 amino acids. CDR3 protein: CASSPRQGGSGNTIYF. CDR3 sequence (DNA): TGTGCCAGCAGCCCCCGACAGGGGGGCTCTGGAAACACCATATATTTT. The full variable domain, completed using reference TRBV7-2 and TRBJ1-3, is GAGVSQSPSNKVTEKGKDVELRCDPISGHTALYWYRQSLGQGLEFLIYFQGNSAPDKSGLPSDRFSAERTGGSVSTLTIQRTQQEDSAVYLCASSPRQGGSGNTIYFGEGSWLTVV.

The V and J genes are TRBV28 and TRBJ2-7, with D possibly being TRBD1 (5 bases). The CDR3 sequence is 13 residues long. Looked up from germline, CDR1 is MDHEN and CDR2 is SYDVKM. V was trimmed by 1 base and J by 7 bases, leaving 11 bases between them. The CDR3 bases are TGTGCCAGCAGTTTATCCAGGGCGCAAGAGCAGTACTTC. This encodes CASSLSRAQEQYF.

Here the CDR3 DNA reads TGCGCCAGTACTTACCGGGACAGGGGGCCTAGCACAGATACGCAGTATTTT. As protein: CASTYRDRGPSTDTQYF. The J gene is TRBJ2-3, the V gene TRBV5-1; 12 bases line up with TRBD1. The length of the CDR3 is 17 residues. Germline CDR1 and CDR2: SGHRS and YFSETQ. Unmatched junction bases numbered 10, after V lost 8 bases and J lost 0 bases.

The genes are TRBV7-2 and TRBJ2-2, with 15 bases that match TRBD2. The CDR3 has 19 amino acids. Trimming cost V 5 bases and J 1 base; bases outside gene matches: 8. From germline, CDR1 is SGHTA and CDR2 FQGNSA. CDR3 coding DNA: TGTGCCAGCAGCCGCCGGGGACTAGCGGGGGGACAGAACACCGGGGAGCTGTTTTTT. This translates into CASSRRGLAGGQNTGELFF. The full variable domain, with the rest looked up from reference TRBV7-2 and TRBJ2-2, is GAGVSQSPSNKVTEKGKDVELRCDPISGHTALYWYRQSLGQGLEFLIYFQGNSAPDKSGLPSDRFSAERTGGSVSTLTIQRTQQEDSAVYLCASSRRGLAGGQNTGELFFGEGSRLTVL.

The genes are TRBV10-3 and TRBJ2-7; D possibly corresponds to TRBD1 (6 bases). The CDR3 sequence is 18 residues long. Trimming stripped 2 bases from V and 0 bases from J, with 20 bases between. Per germline, CDR1 ENHRY and CDR2 SYGVKD. The CDR3 DNA reads TGTGCCATCAGTGAGGGGATACCTCAGGGGCCATCCTCCTACGAGCAGTACTTC. Its translation is CAISEGIPQGPSSYEQYF.

This rearrangement joins TRBV28 to TRBJ2-7; tentative D call: TRBD2 (5 bases). The length of the CDR3 is 13 residues. Germline V gene sequence: CDR1 MDHEN, CDR2 SYDVKM. Trimming removed 6 bases at V and 1 base at J, with 10 bases between. CDR3 amino acids: CASRPGGSYEQYF. Here the CDR3 DNA reads TGTGCCAGCAGGCCGGGCGGGTCCTACGAGCAGTACTTC.

The rearrangement links TRBV7-8 to TRBJ2-7; 7 positions agree with TRBD2. Germline CDR1 reads SGHVS; CDR2 reads FQNEAQ. The CDR3 spans 14 residues. Trimming removed 1 base from V and 1 base from J; junction bases left unmatched: 1. The CDR3, as DNA: TGTGCCAGCAGCTTAGGACTAGCTTCCTACGAGCAGTACTTC. This translates into CASSLGLASYEQYF.

This chain uses TRBV4-1 with TRBJ2-7; D is ambiguous. V was shortened by 0 bases and J by 2 bases, with 8 bases between the two germline ends. This CDR3 is 14 amino acids long. The germline V gene encodes CDR1 MGHRA and CDR2 YSYEKL. This CDR3 is CASSQEPSAYEQYF. The CDR3 nucleotides are TGCGCCAGCAGCCAAGAGCCGAGCGCCTACGAGCAGTACTTC.

This chain joins TRBV5-1 and TRBJ2-7, with D possibly matching TRBD2 (5 bases). The CDR3 length is 15 residues. Deletions cut 2 bases from V and 3 bases from J, with 15 bases between. Germline V CDR1 and CDR2: SGHRS, YFSETQ. The CDR3: CASSFNAVTNYEQYF. DNA of the CDR3: TGCGCCAGCAGCTTTAACGCTGTGACTAACTACGAGCAGTACTTC.

The gene calls are TRBV6-5 and TRBJ1-5; D is unclear. Trimming stripped 5 bases from V and 4 bases from J, with 9 bases between. Germline CDR1 and CDR2: MNHEY and SVGAGI. The CDR3 extends over 13 amino acids. The CDR3 coding sequence is TGTGCCAGCAGTCCTACAGAAAATCAGCCCCAGCATTTT. Encoded protein: CASSPTENQPQHF.

In regard to this clone: One end of the junction fails to match germline, which may point to a read error. The rearrangement uses TRBV4-3 and TRBJ2-1; D perhaps matches TRBD1 (6 bases). The V gene's germline CDR1 is LGHNA and CDR2 YSLEER. The CDR3 covers 15 residues. For the CDR3, the DNA is TGCGCCAGCAGCCCCTTGACAGGCTCCGACAATGAGCAGTTCTTC. Translated, it gives CASSPLTGSDNEQFF.

This chain uses TRBV27 with TRBJ1-1; the D gene is possibly TRBD1 (5 bases). CDR1 and CDR2 from the germline V gene are MNHEY and SMNVEV (reference sequence). This CDR3 has 14 residues. Trimming took 4 bases from V and 1 from J, leaving 10 bases between them. The CDR3 DNA reads TGTGCCAGCAGTTCTCACGGGGGGAACACTGAAGCTTTCTTT. It codes for CASSSHGGNTEAFF.

V is TRBV10-3 and J is TRBJ1-1, with a tentative D call TRBD1 (6 bases). Trimming shortened V by 6 bases and J by 0 bases, and 11 bases separated the two germline ends. CDR1 ENHRY and CDR2 SYGVKD come from the germline V gene. There are 14 residues in the CDR3. The CDR3 region is CAISTQGLNTEAFF. The CDR3 nucleotides are TGTGCCATCAGCACACAGGGATTGAACACTGAAGCTTTCTTT.

The rearrangement joins TRBV5-4 to TRBJ1-1, with a tentative D call TRBD1 (5 bases). Germline V gene sequence: CDR1 SGHNT, CDR2 YYREEE (reference sequence). CDR3 size: 15 residues. V was cut by 3 bases and J by 0 bases, with 12 bases left in between. The CDR3 DNA reads as TGTGCCAGCAGCTCGCAGGGAGGGATGAACACTGAAGCTTTCTTT. Encoded protein: CASSSQGGMNTEAFF.

The rearrangement links TRBV11-1 to TRBJ2-1; TRBD2 matches at 7 bases. V shed 6 bases and J 3 bases; nucleotides not matched to a gene: 11. There are 16 residues in the CDR3. Germline assignment: CDR1 SGHAT and CDR2 FQDESV (reference sequence). This CDR3 is CASRSGGGNLYNEQFF. The CDR3 coding sequence is TGTGCCAGCAGATCGGGCGGGGGTAATCTCTACAATGAGCAGTTCTTC.

J is TRBJ2-3 and V is TRBV5-1; D remains unclear. CDR1 is SGHRS and CDR2 is YFSETQ in the germline V gene. Trimming took 1 base from V and 2 from J, leaving 5 bases between them. This CDR3 has 13 amino acids. In DNA, the CDR3 is TGCGCCAGCAGCTTGACAGTCACAGATACGCAGTATTTT. This encodes CASSLTVTDTQYF.

The chain combines TRBV6-6 with TRBJ2-5; perhaps TRBD2 as D (7 bases). CDR1 is MNHNY, CDR2 SVGAGI, per germline (reference sequence). The V end was cut by 0 bases, the J end by 5 bases, with 13 bases between. This CDR3 has 15 residues. Written as DNA, the CDR3 is TGTGCCAGCAGTTACTCGGTGGGGGGGCGGGAGACCCAGTACTTC. This gives the protein CASSYSVGGRETQYF.

This rearrangement joins TRBV19 to TRBJ2-6, with 8 positions matching TRBD1. The trim removed 3 bases at V and 2 bases at J, leaving 6 bases unmatched. Germline V lookup: CDR1 LNHDA, CDR2 SQIVND (reference sequence). This CDR3 has 17 amino acids. The CDR3 DNA follows: TGTGCCAGTAGTATCCGGGACAGGCAGGCTGGGGCCAACGTCCTGACTTTC. As protein: CASSIRDRQAGANVLTF.